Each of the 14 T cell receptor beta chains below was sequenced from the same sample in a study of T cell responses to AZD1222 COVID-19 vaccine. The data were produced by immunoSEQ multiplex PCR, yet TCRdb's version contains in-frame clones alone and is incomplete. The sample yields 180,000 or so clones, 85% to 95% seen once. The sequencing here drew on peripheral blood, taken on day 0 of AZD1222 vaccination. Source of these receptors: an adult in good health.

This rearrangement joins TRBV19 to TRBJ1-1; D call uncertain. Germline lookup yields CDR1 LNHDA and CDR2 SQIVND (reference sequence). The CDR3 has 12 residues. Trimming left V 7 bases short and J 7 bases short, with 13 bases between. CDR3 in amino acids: CASTAHKYEAFF. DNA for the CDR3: TGTGCCAGTACCGCCCACAAATATGAAGCTTTCTTT.

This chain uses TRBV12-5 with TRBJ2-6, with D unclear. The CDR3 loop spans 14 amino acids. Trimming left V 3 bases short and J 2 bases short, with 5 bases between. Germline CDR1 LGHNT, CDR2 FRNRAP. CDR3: CASGFRPGANVLTF. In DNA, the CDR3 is TGTGCTAGTGGTTTCCGTCCTGGGGCCAACGTCCTGACTTTC.

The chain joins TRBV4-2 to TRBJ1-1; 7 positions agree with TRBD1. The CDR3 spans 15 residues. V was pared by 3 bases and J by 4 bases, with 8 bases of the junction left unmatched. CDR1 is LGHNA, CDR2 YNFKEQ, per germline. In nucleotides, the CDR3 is TGTGCCAGCAGCCAGGGAGACAGGGTAGGCACTGAAGCTTTCTTT. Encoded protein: CASSQGDRVGTEAFF.

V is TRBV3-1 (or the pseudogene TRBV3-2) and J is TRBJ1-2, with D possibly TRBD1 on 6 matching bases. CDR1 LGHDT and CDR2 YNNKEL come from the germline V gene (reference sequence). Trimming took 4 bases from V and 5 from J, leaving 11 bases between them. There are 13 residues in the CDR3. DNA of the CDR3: TGTGCCAGCAGCCCGACAGGAGATTATGGCTACACCTTC. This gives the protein CASSPTGDYGYTF.

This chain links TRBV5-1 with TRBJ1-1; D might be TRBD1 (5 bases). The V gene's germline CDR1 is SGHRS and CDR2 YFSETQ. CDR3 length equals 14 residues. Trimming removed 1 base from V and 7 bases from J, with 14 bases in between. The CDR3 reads CASSLTGLLNEAFF. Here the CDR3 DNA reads TGCGCCAGCAGCTTGACAGGACTTCTTAATGAAGCTTTCTTT.

CDR3 in amino acids: CASSPDPTGSNEQYF. The CDR3 DNA is TGTGCCAGCTCACCAGACCCGACGGGTTCAAATGAGCAGTACTTC. The rearrangement links TRBV18 to TRBJ2-7; the D is unclear. V lost 2 bases and J 7 bases, leaving 18 bases between the germline ends. This CDR3 spans 15 amino acids. Germline lookup yields CDR1 KGHSH and CDR2 LQKENI.

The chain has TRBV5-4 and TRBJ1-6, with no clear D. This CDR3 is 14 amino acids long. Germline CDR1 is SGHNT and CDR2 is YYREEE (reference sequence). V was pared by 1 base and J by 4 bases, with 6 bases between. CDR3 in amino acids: CASSLRIYNSPLHF. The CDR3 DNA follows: TGTGCCAGCAGCTTGCGAATATATAATTCACCCCTCCACTTT.

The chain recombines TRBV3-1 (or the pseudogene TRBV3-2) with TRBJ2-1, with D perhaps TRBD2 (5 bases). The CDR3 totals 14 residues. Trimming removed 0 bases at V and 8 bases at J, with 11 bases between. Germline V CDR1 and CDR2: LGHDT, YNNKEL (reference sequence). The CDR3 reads CASSQDGRGHEQFF. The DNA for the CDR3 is TGTGCCAGCAGCCAAGATGGTAGAGGGCATGAGCAGTTCTTC.

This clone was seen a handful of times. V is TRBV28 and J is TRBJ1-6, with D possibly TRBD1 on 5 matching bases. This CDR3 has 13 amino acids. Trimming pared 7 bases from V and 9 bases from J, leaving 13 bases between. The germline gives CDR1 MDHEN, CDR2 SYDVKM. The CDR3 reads CASNVREGSPLHF. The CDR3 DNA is TGTGCCAGCAATGTCAGGGAGGGTTCACCCCTCCACTTT.

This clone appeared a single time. In DNA form, the CDR3 reads TGTGCCAGCAGCAAAGAACGGACAGGGAATGAAAAACTGTTTTTT. It encodes CASSKERTGNEKLFF. V usage is TRBV21-1 and J usage is TRBJ1-4; the table's D call TRBD1 went unverified against the DNA. TRBV21-1 is recorded as a pseudogene. The CDR3 length is 15 residues.

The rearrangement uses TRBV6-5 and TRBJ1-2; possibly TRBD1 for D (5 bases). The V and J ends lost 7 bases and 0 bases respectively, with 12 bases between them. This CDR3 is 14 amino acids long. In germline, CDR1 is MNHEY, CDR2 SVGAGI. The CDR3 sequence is CASIRDLPNYGYTF. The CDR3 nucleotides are TGTGCCAGCATCAGGGACCTCCCTAACTATGGCTACACCTTC.

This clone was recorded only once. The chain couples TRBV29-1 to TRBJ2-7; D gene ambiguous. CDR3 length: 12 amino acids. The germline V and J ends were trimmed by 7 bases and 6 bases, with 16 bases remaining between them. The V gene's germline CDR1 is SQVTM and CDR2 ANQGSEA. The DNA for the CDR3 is TGCAGCGCTCAGGATTCCCTCTCCGAGCAGTACTTC. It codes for CSAQDSLSEQYF.

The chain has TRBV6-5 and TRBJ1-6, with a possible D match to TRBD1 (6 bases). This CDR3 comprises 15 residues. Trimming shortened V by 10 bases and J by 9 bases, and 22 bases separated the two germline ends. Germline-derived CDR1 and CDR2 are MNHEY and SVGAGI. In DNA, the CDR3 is TGTGCCACAGTCGAAGTTACAGGGACCAGTTCACCCCTCCACTTT. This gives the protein CATVEVTGTSSPLHF.

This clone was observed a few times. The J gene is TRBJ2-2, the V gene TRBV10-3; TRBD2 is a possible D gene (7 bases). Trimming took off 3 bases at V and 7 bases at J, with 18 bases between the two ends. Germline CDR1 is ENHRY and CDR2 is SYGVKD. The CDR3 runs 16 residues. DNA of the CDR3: TGTGCCATCAGTGACCTACTCGCGGGGGCGGGCGGGGAGCTGTTTTTT. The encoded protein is CAISDLLAGAGGELFF.